This passage covers 12 T cell receptor beta chains from one sample sequenced in a study of T cells in Graves' hyperthyroidism and ophthalmopathy. Regions amplified from RNA transcripts were the TCR beta CDR3 regions. Researchers ran a first-round RT-PCR on the TCR CDR3 using the HTBI primer set. TCRdb analysed the multiplex PCR reads with MiXCR anew, one entry per CDR3 protein. The sample includes 380,000 or so distinct CDR3 sequences, approximately 19% of them seen just once. Sequenced material: blood. Every receptor here comes from a woman aged 18-29 years with Graves' hyperthyroidism.

This clonotype was picked up one time. This chain links TRBV10-2 with TRBJ2-7, with D tentatively TRBD2 (6 bases). Germline V gene sequence: CDR1 WSHSY, CDR2 SAAADI. The CDR3 totals 13 residues. Deletions cut 6 bases from V and 2 bases from J, with 11 bases between. This CDR3 reads CASRQRVTYEQYF. Written as DNA, the CDR3 is TGCGCCAGCAGACAGCGGGTTACCTACGAGCAGTACTTC.

There are many counts of this clonotype. The V call is TRBV6-1, the J call TRBJ2-5, with 7 bases aligning to TRBD1. J gave up 5 bases and V 6 bases, and 6 bases lay outside the gene matches. The CDR3 sequence is 13 residues long. From germline, CDR1 is MNHNS and CDR2 SASEGT. CDR3 in DNA: TGTGCCAGCAGCAAACAGGACAGGGAGACCCAGTACTTC. This sequence encodes CASSKQDRETQYF.

This clonotype appeared many times. This chain joins TRBV6-1 and TRBJ1-2; TRBD1 aligns across 8 bases. The V gene's germline CDR1 is MNHNS and CDR2 SASEGT. With V trimmed by 6 bases and J by 6 bases, 6 bases remained unmatched. The length of the CDR3 is 13 residues. The CDR3 DNA sequence: TGTGCCAGCAGAACCCGGACAGGGAATGGCTACACCTTC. The encoded protein is CASRTRTGNGYTF.

This clonotype was observed at least ten times. This chain connects TRBV28 to TRBJ2-5, with D possibly being TRBD1 or TRBD2 (6 bases each). The CDR3 spans 14 residues. Per germline, CDR1 MDHEN and CDR2 SYDVKM. V was cut by 1 base and J by 5 bases, with 11 bases left in between. The DNA of the CDR3 is TGTGCCAGCAGTTTATTTGGGGGGCGGGAGACCCAGTACTTC. This codes for CASSLFGGRETQYF.

This clonotype was found many times. Here the CDR3 DNA reads TGTGCCATCAGTGAGTCGAGACCAGGGGAAGAGACCCAGTACTTC. It translates to CAISESRPGEETQYF. The gene calls are TRBV10-3 and TRBJ2-5; D perhaps matches TRBD1 (6 bases). The CDR3 is 15 residues long. The germline V gene has CDR1 ENHRY and CDR2 SYGVKD. Trimming pared 0 bases from V and 3 bases from J, leaving 11 bases between.

The J gene is TRBJ2-7, the V gene TRBV5-4; 12 bases match TRBD2. The length of the CDR3 is 15 residues. Germline CDR1 and CDR2: SGHNT and YYREEE (reference sequence). Trimming removed 3 bases from V and 3 bases from J; junction bases left unmatched: 4. The CDR3 protein is CASSSWTSGVYEQYF. The CDR3 DNA follows: TGTGCCAGCAGCTCGTGGACTAGCGGGGTCTACGAGCAGTACTTC.

This CDR3 reads CASSAGTQNEQFF. DNA of the CDR3: TGTGCCAGCAGTGCCGGGACTCAAAATGAGCAGTTCTTC. V gene TRBV6-1 combines with J gene TRBJ2-1, with a possible D match to TRBD2 (6 bases). Per the germline V gene, CDR1 is MNHNS and CDR2 is SASEGT. The CDR3 length is 13 residues. V lost 4 bases, J lost 7 bases, and 11 bases lay in between.

This clonotype was observed a handful of times. V is TRBV7-9 and J is TRBJ2-1, with D perhaps matching TRBD1 or TRBD2 (5 bases each). Trimming cost V 4 bases and J 9 bases, with 13 bases left between them. CDR3 length: 13 residues. In germline, CDR1 is SEHNR, CDR2 FQNEAQ (reference sequence). Written as DNA, the CDR3 is TGTGCCAGCAGCTACTTTCTCGGGACTGAGCAGTTCTTC. It codes for CASSYFLGTEQFF.

This clonotype was picked up many times. The junction departs from the called germline gene at one end, perhaps through a read error. The CDR3 here is CASSLQRTGANF. CDR3 nucleotide sequence: TGTGCCAGCAGCTTACAGAGGACAGGTGCTAACTTC. The V call is TRBV7-8, the J call TRBJ2-7, with 7 positions matching TRBD1. Germline V CDR1 and CDR2: SGHVS, FQNEAQ. The CDR3 is 12 residues long.

In this sample, this clonotype turned up many times. The chain uses TRBV10-3 and TRBJ2-2; the D gene is possibly TRBD2 (5 bases). The CDR3 covers 15 residues. V was trimmed by 6 bases and J by 0 bases, leaving 11 bases between them. Per germline, CDR1 ENHRY and CDR2 SYGVKD. The DNA of the CDR3 is TGTGCCATCAGGTCCGGGGAAGCGAACACCGGGGAGCTGTTTTTT. It translates to CAIRSGEANTGELFF.

There are many counts of this clonotype. The rearrangement uses TRBV6-9 and TRBJ1-5, with a possible D match to TRBD1 (6 bases). V shed 4 bases and J shed 3 bases, with 16 bases lying between them. The germline V gene encodes CDR1 MNHGY and CDR2 SVAAGI. The CDR3 covers 16 residues. CDR3 sequence: CASSFMGTLINQPQHF. The CDR3 nucleotides read TGTGCCAGCAGTTTCATGGGGACACTGATCAATCAGCCCCAGCATTTT.

This clonotype was detected many times. The V gene is TRBV3-1, the J gene TRBJ1-1; tentatively, D is TRBD1 (5 bases). Looked up from germline, CDR1 is LGHDT and CDR2 is YNNKEL (reference sequence). The CDR3 covers 14 residues. V was trimmed by 4 bases and J by 5 bases, leaving 14 bases between them. CDR3 protein: CASSPPGRGTEAFF. In DNA, the CDR3 is TGTGCCAGCAGCCCCCCGGGCCGGGGGACTGAAGCTTTCTTT.